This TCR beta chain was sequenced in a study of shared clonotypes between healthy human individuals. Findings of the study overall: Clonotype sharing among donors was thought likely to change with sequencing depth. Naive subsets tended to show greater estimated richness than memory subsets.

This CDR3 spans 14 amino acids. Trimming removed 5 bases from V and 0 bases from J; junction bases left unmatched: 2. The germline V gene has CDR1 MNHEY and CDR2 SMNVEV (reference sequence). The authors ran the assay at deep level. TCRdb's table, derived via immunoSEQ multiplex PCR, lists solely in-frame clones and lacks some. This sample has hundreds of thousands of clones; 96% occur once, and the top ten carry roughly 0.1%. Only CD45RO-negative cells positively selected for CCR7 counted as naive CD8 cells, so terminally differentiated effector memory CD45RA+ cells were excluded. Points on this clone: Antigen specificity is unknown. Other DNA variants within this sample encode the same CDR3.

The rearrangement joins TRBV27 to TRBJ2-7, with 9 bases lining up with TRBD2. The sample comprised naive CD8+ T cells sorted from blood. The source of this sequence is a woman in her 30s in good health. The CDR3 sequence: CASSVTSGSYEQYF. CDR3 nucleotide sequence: TGTGCCAGCAGTGTGACTAGCGGCTCCTACGAGCAGTACTTC.